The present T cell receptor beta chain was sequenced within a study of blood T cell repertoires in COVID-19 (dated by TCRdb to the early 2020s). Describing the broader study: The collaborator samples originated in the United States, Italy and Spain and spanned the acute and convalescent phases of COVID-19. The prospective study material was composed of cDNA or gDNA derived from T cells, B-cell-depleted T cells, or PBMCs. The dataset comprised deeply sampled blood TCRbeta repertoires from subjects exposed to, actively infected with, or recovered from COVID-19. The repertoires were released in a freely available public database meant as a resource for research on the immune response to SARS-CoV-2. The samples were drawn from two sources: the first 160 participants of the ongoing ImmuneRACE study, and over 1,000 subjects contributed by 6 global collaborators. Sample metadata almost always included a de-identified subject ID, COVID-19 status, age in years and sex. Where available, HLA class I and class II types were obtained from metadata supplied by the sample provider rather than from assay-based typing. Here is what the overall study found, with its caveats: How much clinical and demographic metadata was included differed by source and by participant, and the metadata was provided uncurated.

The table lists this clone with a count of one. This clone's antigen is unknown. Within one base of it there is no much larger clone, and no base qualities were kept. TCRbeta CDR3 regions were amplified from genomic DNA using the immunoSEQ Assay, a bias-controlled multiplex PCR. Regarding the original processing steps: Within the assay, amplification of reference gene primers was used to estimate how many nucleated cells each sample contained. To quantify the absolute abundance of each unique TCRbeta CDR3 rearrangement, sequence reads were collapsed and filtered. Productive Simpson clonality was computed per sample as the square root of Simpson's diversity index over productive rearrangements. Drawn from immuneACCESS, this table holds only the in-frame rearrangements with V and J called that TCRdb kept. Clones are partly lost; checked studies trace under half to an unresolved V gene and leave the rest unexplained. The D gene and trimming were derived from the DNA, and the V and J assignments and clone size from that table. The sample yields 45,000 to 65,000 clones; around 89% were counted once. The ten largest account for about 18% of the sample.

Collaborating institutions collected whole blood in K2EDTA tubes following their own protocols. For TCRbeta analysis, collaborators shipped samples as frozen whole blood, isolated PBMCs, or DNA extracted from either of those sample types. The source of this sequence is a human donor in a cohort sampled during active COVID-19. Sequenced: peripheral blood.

The CDR3 protein sequence reads: CASSPTGGGRETQYF. The DNA reads TGTGCCAGCTCACCAACGGGAGGCGGGCGAGAGACCCAGTACTTC. In this chain, TRBV18 is recombined with TRBJ2-5; 7 central nucleotides agree with TRBD2. CDR1 and CDR2, looked up from the germline V gene, are KGHSH and LQKENI. V trim: 2 bases; J trim: 4 bases; unmatched bases: 7. The CDR3 covers 15 residues, taking in both the cysteine and the phenylalanine. Only CDR3 DNA is held: 45 bases, read in frame from base 1.